This T cell receptor (beta chain) was profiled in a study of blood T cell repertoires in COVID-19. Across the study: From T cells, B-cell-depleted T cells, or PBMCs came the material, which was cDNA or gDNA.

Methods used by the authors: It was from reference gene primer amplification that nucleated cell counts were estimated. TCRdb keeps only in-frame clones here, not all; method: immunoSEQ multiplex PCR. That table furnishes V, J and clone size, whereas the DNA furnished D and trimming. Of about 61,000 clones in the sample, around nine tenths are singletons; the top ten hold about 22%. The V end lost 3 bases, the J end lost 3 bases, and 19 bases lay between the germline ends. The V gene's germline CDR1 is DFQATT and CDR2 SNEGSKA (reference sequence). This CDR3 is 16 amino acids long. This sequence originates from a woman in her forties or fifties with active or convalescent COVID-19. The sequenced material came from peripheral blood. This chain joins TRBV20-1 and TRBJ2-3; possible D gene TRBD2, 5 bases. The CDR3 region is CSASGRSSVGTDTQYF. The DNA for the CDR3 is TGCAGTGCTAGTGGTCGGAGTAGCGTTGGTACAGATACGCAGTATTTT.